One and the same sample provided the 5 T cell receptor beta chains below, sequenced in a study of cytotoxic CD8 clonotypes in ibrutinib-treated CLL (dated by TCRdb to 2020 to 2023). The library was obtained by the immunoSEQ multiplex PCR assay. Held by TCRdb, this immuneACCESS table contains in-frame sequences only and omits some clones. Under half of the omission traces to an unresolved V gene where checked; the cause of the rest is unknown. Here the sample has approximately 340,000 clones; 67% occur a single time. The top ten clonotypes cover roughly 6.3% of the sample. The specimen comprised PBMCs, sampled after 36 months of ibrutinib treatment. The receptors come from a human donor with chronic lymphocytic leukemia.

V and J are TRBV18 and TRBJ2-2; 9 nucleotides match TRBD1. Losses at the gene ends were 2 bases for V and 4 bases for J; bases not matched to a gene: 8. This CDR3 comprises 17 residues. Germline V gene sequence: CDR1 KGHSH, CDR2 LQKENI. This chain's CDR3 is CASSPTPQDRGTGELFF. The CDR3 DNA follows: TGTGCCAGCTCACCAACGCCTCAGGACAGGGGCACCGGGGAGCTGTTTTTT.

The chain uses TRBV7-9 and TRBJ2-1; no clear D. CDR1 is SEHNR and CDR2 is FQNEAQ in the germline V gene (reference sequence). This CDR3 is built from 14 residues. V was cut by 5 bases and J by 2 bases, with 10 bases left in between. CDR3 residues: CASSTLQPYNEQFF. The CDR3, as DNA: TGTGCCAGCAGCACCCTCCAACCCTACAATGAGCAGTTCTTC. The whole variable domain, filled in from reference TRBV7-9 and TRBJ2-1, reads DTGVSQNPRHKITKRGQNVTFRCDPISEHNRLYWYRQTLGQGPEFLTYFQNEAQLEKSRLLSDRFSAERPKGSFSTLEIQRTEQGDSAMYLCASSTLQPYNEQFFGPGTRLTVL.

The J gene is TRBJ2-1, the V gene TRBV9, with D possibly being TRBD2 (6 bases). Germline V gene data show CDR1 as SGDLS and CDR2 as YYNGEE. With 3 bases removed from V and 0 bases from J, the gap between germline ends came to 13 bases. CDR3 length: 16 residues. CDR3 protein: CASSGRDSSSYNEQFF. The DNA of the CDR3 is TGTGCCAGCAGCGGCCGGGACTCGAGCTCCTACAATGAGCAGTTCTTC.

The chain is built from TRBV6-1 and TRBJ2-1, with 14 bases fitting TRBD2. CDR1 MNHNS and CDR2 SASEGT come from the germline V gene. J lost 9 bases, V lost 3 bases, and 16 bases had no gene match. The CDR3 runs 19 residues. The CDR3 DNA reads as TGTGCCAGCAGTGAGGCCGGTTTTGGGACTAGCGGGAGTTTGCTTGAGCAGTTCTTC. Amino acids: CASSEAGFGTSGSLLEQFF.

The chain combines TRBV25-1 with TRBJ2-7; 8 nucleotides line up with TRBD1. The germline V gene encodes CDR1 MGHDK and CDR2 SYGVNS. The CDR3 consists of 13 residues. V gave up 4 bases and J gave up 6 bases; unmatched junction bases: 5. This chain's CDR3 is CASSVTRGREQYF. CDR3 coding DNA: TGTGCCAGCAGTGTTACCAGGGGGCGCGAGCAGTACTTC.